This entry features one T cell receptor (beta chain) sequence. What it binds is unknown. This specimen belongs to a study of Ad26.COV2.S vaccination and SARS-CoV-2 variants. Study observations and caveats: Total T cell responses, in the TCR breadth and depth analyses, may have been underestimated. Placebo and vaccine recipients had non-spike TCR breadth that was similar.

The protocol was immunoSEQ multiplex PCR, while the TCRdb copy is restricted to in-frame clones and leaves out a portion. The table includes about 140,000 clones, more than 80% detected once. Germline trimming cut 5 bases from V and 12 bases from J; bases unmatched to any gene: 17. This CDR3 is 17 amino acids long. Looked up from germline, CDR1 is SGHTA and CDR2 is FQGNSA. This receptor was taken from a human donor who had recovered from COVID-19. The input for sequencing was peripheral blood, taken after recovery from COVID-19. The J gene is TRBJ2-6, the V gene TRBV7-2, with 9 nucleotides matching TRBD1. CDR3: CASSLKRQGGTVTVLTF. In nucleotides, the CDR3 is TGTGCCAGCAGCCTTAAGCGACAGGGGGGTACGGTCACCGTCCTGACTTTC.